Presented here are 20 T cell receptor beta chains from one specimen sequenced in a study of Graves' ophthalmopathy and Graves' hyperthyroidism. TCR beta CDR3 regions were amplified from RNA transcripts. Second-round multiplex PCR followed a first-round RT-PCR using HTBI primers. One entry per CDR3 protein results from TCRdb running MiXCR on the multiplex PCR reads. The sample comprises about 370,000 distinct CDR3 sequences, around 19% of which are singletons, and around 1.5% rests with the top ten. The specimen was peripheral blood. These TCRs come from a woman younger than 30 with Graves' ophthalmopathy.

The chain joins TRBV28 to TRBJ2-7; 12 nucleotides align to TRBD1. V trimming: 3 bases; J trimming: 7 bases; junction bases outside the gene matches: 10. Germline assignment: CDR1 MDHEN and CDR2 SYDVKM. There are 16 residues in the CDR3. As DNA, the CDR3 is TGTGCCAGCAGTTTCAGTCCGGGACAGGGGGCGCGGGAGCAGTACTTC. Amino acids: CASSFSPGQGAREQYF.

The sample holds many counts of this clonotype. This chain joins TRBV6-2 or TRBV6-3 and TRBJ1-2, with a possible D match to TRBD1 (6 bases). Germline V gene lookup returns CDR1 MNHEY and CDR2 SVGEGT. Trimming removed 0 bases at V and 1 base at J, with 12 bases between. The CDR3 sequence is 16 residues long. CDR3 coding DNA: TGTGCCAGCAGTTACTCCGGGACACCATATAACTATGGCTACACCTTC. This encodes CASSYSGTPYNYGYTF.

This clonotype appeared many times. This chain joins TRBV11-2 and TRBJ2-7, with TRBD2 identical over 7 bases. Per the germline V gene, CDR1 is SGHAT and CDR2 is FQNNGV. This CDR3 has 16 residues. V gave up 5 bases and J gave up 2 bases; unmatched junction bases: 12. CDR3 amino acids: CASSRTSSEKAYEQYF. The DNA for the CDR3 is TGTGCCAGCAGCCGGACTAGTTCGGAGAAAGCCTACGAGCAGTACTTC.

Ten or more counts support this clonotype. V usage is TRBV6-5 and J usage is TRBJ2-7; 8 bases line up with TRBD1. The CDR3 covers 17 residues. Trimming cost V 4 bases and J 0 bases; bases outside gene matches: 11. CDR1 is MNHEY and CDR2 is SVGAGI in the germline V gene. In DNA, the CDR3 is TGTGCCAGCAGTTCCTCCCATAGACAGGGGCACTCCTACGAGCAGTACTTC. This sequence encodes CASSSSHRQGHSYEQYF.

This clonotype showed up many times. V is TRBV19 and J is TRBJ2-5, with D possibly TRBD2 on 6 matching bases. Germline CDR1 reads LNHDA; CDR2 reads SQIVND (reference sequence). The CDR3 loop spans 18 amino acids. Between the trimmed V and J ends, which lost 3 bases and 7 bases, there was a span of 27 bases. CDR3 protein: CASSMRGVGGTIAPTQYF. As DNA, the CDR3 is TGTGCCAGTAGTATGAGAGGAGTTGGGGGGACCATTGCCCCGACCCAGTACTTC.

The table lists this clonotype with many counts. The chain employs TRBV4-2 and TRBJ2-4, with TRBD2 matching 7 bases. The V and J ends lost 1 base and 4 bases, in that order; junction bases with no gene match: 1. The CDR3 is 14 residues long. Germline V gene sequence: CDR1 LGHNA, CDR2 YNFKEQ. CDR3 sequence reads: CASSQAGGKNIQYF. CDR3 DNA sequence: TGTGCCAGCAGCCAAGCGGGAGGAAAAAACATTCAGTACTTC.

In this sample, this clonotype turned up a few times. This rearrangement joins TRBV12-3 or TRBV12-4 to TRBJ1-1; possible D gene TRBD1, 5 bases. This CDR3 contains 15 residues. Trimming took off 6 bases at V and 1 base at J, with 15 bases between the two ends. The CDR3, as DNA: TGTGCCAGCAGAGGGGCCGGAACAGCGAACACTGAAGCTTTCTTT. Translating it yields CASRGAGTANTEAFF.

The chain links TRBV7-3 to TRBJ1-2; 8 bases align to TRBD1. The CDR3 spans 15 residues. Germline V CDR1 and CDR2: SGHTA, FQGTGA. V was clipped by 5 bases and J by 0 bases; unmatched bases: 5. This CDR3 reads CASSAGTGPNYGYTF. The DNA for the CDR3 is TGTGCCAGCAGCGCCGGGACAGGACCTAACTATGGCTACACCTTC.

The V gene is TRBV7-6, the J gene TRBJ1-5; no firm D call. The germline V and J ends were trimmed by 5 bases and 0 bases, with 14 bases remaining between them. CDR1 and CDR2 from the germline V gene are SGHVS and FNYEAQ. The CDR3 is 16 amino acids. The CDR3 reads CASSPVGRTSNQPQHF. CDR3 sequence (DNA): TGTGCCAGCAGCCCAGTGGGGAGGACTAGCAATCAGCCCCAGCATTTT.

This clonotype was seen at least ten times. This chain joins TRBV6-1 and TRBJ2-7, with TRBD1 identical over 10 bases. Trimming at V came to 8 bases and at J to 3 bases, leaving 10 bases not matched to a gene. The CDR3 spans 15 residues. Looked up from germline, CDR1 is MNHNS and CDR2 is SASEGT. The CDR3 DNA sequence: TGTGCCAGCCGCGAGGGGGACAGGGGTAACTACGAGCAGTACTTC. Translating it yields CASREGDRGNYEQYF.

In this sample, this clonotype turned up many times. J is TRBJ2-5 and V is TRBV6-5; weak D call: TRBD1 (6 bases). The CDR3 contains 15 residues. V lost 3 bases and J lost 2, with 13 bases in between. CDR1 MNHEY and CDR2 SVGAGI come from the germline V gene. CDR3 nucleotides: TGTGCCAGCAGTTATGGACAGCCCTTACAAGAGACCCAGTACTTC. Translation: CASSYGQPLQETQYF.

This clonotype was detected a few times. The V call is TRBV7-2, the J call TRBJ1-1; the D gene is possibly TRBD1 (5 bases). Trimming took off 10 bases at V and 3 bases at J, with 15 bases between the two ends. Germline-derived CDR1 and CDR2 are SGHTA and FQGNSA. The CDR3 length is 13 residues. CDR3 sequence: CATNWGLDTEAFF. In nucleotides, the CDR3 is TGTGCCACCAATTGGGGACTGGACACTGAAGCTTTCTTT.

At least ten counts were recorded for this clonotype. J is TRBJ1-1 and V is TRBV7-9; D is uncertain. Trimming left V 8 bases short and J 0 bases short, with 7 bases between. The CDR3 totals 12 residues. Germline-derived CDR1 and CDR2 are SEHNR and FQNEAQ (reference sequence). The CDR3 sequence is CASVLMNTEAFF. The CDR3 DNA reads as TGTGCCAGCGTACTAATGAACACTGAAGCTTTCTTT.

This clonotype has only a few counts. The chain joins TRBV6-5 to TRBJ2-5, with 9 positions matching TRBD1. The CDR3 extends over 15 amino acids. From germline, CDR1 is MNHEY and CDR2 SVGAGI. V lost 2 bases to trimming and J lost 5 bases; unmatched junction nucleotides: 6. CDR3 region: CASSYGGQGLETQYF. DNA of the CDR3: TGTGCCAGCAGTTACGGTGGACAGGGGCTGGAGACCCAGTACTTC.

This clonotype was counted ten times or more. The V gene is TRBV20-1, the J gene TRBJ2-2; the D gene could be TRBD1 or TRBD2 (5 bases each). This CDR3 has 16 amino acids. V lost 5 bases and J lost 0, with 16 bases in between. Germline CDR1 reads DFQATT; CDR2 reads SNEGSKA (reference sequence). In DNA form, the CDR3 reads TGCAGTGCTTATCCCCCGGGACGGTCGAACACCGGGGAGCTGTTTTTT. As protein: CSAYPPGRSNTGELFF.

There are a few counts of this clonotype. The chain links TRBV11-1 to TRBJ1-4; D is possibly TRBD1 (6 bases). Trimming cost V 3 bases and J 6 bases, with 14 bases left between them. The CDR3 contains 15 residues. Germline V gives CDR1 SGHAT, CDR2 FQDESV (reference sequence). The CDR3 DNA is TGTGCCAGCAGCTTTGGGGGGGGGCTTGATGAAAAACTGTTTTTT. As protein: CASSFGGGLDEKLFF.

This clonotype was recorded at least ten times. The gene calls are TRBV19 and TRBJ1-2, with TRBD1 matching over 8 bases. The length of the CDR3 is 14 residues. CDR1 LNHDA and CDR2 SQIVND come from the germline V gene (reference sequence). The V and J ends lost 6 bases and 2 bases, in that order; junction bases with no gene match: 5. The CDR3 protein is CASRLRQGNYGYTF. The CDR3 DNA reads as TGTGCCAGTAGGCTTCGACAGGGGAACTATGGCTACACCTTC.

Here the CDR3 reads CASSSRPVNSPLHF. The CDR3, as DNA: TGTGCCAGCAGTTCAAGGCCAGTTAATTCACCCCTCCACTTT. The V and J genes are TRBV28 and TRBJ1-6; D is unresolved. The CDR3 spans 14 residues. Trimming shortened V by 4 bases and J by 6 bases, and 10 bases separated the two germline ends. CDR1 and CDR2 (germline): MDHEN, SYDVKM. Together with reference TRBV28 and TRBJ1-6, the CDR3 gives the full variable domain: DVKVTQSSRYLVKRTGEKVFLECVQDMDHENMFWYRQDPGLGLRLIYFSYDVKMKEKGDIPEGYSVSREKKERFSLILESASTNQTSMYLCASSSRPVNSPLHFGNGTRLTVT.

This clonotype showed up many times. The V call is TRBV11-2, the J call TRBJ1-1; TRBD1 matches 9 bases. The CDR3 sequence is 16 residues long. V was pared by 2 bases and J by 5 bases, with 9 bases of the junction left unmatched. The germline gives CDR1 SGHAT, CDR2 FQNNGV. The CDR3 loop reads CASSLTGGASRTEAFF. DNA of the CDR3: TGTGCCAGCAGCTTAACAGGGGGCGCTTCGAGGACTGAAGCTTTCTTT.

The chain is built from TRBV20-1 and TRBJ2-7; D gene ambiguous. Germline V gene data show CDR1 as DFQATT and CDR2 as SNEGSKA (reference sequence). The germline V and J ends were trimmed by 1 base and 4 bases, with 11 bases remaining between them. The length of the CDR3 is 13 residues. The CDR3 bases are TGCAGTGCTAGAGCCCAATCCAAGTACGAGCAGTACTTC. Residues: CSARAQSKYEQYF.